The rows below give T cell receptor beta chains drawn from one sample of a study of blood T cell repertoires in COVID-19. Generated by immunoSEQ multiplex PCR, the TCRdb table keeps only in-frame clones and is missing some. The data show 150,000 to 200,000 clones, 81% seen once. Sequencing was carried out using peripheral blood. The receptors shown here come from a woman aged 80 or over with COVID-19, enrolled during active disease. Both conserved end residues are part of each CDR3. The order of the fields is J gene, D gene, V gene, clone size, CDR3 protein, CDR3 DNA. D genes are given only for firm matches. Size is stated for part of the rows, as once, few or many counts, or as a class when the clone is expanded.

j_gene: TRBJ1-4
d_gene: .
v_gene: TRBV12-3/TRBV12-4
abundance: .
CDR3aa: CASSLGGGEKLFF
CDR3nt: TGTGCCAGCAGCCTCGGGGGAGGTGAAAAACTGTTTTTT

j_gene: TRBJ2-3
d_gene: TRBD1
v_gene: TRBV6-5
abundance: .
CDR3aa: CASSRTGYTDTQYF
CDR3nt: TGTGCCAGCAGTCGGACAGGGTACACAGATACGCAGTATTTT

j_gene: TRBJ1-3
d_gene: .
v_gene: TRBV7-9
abundance: .
CDR3aa: CASRQEHGGTIYF
CDR3nt: TGTGCCAGCCGTCAAGAGCACGGAGGCACCATATATTTT

j_gene: TRBJ1-1
d_gene: .
v_gene: TRBV6-2/TRBV6-3
abundance: .
CDR3aa: CASSYGSKGMNTEAFF
CDR3nt: TGTGCCAGCAGTTACGGTTCTAAGGGGATGAACACTGAAGCTTTCTTT

j_gene: TRBJ2-2
d_gene: TRBD1
v_gene: TRBV19
abundance: few
CDR3aa: CASSIVRDRVLVRGTGELFF
CDR3nt: TGTGCCAGTAGTATAGTTAGGGACAGGGTATTAGTTAGAGGCACCGGGGAGCTGTTTTTT

j_gene: TRBJ2-1
d_gene: TRBD2
v_gene: TRBV2
abundance: .
CDR3aa: CASSEDLAGTYNEQFF
CDR3nt: TGTGCCAGCAGTGAAGACCTAGCGGGAACCTACAATGAGCAGTTCTTC

j_gene: TRBJ1-5
d_gene: .
v_gene: TRBV21-1
abundance: .
CDR3aa: CASTLARPQPQHF
CDR3nt: TGTGCCAGCACCCTAGCGAGGCCTCAGCCCCAGCATTTT

j_gene: TRBJ1-1
d_gene: TRBD1
v_gene: TRBV7-9
abundance: .
CDR3aa: CASSLQGAEAFF
CDR3nt: TGTGCCAGCAGCTTACAGGGGGCTGAAGCTTTCTTT

j_gene: TRBJ2-3
d_gene: TRBD2
v_gene: TRBV2
abundance: .
CDR3aa: CASRRLAGGTDTQYF
CDR3nt: TGTGCCAGCAGGCGACTAGCGGGTGGCACAGATACGCAGTATTTT

j_gene: TRBJ1-6
d_gene: .
v_gene: TRBV28
abundance: once
CDR3aa: CASRPYPDSPLHF
CDR3nt: TGTGCCAGCAGACCCTATCCGGATTCACCCCTCCACTTT

j_gene: TRBJ2-1
d_gene: .
v_gene: TRBV6-5
abundance: few
CDR3aa: CASSYKGLASNEQFF
CDR3nt: TGTGCCAGCAGTTATAAGGGACTGGCCAGCAATGAGCAGTTCTTC

j_gene: TRBJ1-3
d_gene: TRBD1
v_gene: TRBV2
abundance: few
CDR3aa: CASTRDSRASGNTIYF
CDR3nt: TGTGCCAGCACCCGGGACAGTAGAGCCTCTGGAAACACCATATATTTT

j_gene: TRBJ2-7
d_gene: TRBD2
v_gene: TRBV5-6
abundance: few
CDR3aa: CASRSKGLAVYEQYF
CDR3nt: TGTGCCAGCAGGTCAAAGGGACTAGCGGTTTACGAGCAGTACTTC

j_gene: TRBJ2-1
d_gene: TRBD2
v_gene: TRBV5-1
abundance: .
CDR3aa: CASSSGTSSYNEQFF
CDR3nt: TGCGCCAGCAGCTCTGGGACTAGCAGCTACAATGAGCAGTTCTTC

j_gene: TRBJ1-1
d_gene: .
v_gene: TRBV14
abundance: few
CDR3aa: CASSQVPGGKAFF
CDR3nt: TGTGCCAGCAGCCAAGTACCGGGAGGGAAAGCTTTCTTT

j_gene: TRBJ1-4
d_gene: .
v_gene: TRBV27
abundance: .
CDR3aa: CASSPKGGGLNEKLFF
CDR3nt: TGTGCCAGCAGTCCTAAGGGGGGGGGCCTTAATGAAAAACTGTTTTTT

j_gene: TRBJ1-1
d_gene: .
v_gene: TRBV2
abundance: .
CDR3aa: CASSEMGGGTTEAFF
CDR3nt: TGTGCCAGCAGTGAGATGGGAGGGGGTACGACTGAAGCTTTCTTT

j_gene: TRBJ2-1
d_gene: TRBD1
v_gene: TRBV3-1/TRBV3-2
abundance: .
CDR3aa: CASSQGQGYNEQFF
CDR3nt: TGTGCCAGCAGCCAGGGACAGGGGTACAATGAGCAGTTCTTC

j_gene: TRBJ1-2
d_gene: TRBD1
v_gene: TRBV9
abundance: once
CDR3aa: CASSVGQGGYGYTF
CDR3nt: TGTGCCAGCAGCGTAGGACAGGGCGGCTATGGCTACACCTTC

j_gene: TRBJ1-4
d_gene: .
v_gene: TRBV28
abundance: .
CDR3aa: CASSFGGREKLFF
CDR3nt: TGTGCCAGCAGTTTCGGGGGACGTGAAAAACTGTTTTTT

j_gene: TRBJ2-1
d_gene: TRBD2
v_gene: TRBV2
abundance: .
CDR3aa: CASSGTSHNEQFF
CDR3nt: TGTGCCTCGTCCGGGACTAGTCACAATGAGCAGTTCTTC

j_gene: TRBJ2-7
d_gene: .
v_gene: TRBV3-1/TRBV3-2
abundance: .
CDR3aa: CASSQDQGGEQYF
CDR3nt: TGTGCCAGCAGCCAAGACCAGGGGGGCGAGCAGTACTTC

j_gene: TRBJ2-3
d_gene: TRBD1
v_gene: TRBV5-1
abundance: .
CDR3aa: CASSFGTADTQYF
CDR3nt: TGCGCCAGCAGCTTTGGGACAGCAGATACGCAGTATTTT

j_gene: TRBJ2-7
d_gene: .
v_gene: TRBV25-1
abundance: .
CDR3aa: CASSRGGGLSSYEQYF
CDR3nt: TGTGCCAGCAGTAGGGGGGGAGGGCTCAGCTCCTACGAGCAGTACTTC

j_gene: TRBJ2-7
d_gene: TRBD1
v_gene: TRBV11-2
abundance: .
CDR3aa: CASSTGGEQYF
CDR3nt: TGTGCCAGCAGCACAGGGGGGGAGCAGTACTTC

j_gene: TRBJ2-3
d_gene: .
v_gene: TRBV5-4
abundance: .
CDR3aa: CASSPENEDTQYF
CDR3nt: TGTGCCAGCAGCCCCGAGAATGAGGATACGCAGTATTTT